Reported below is one TCR beta chain. The specificity of this receptor is unknown. Base qualities are missing; no much larger clone stands one base away. To demonstrate the VDJtools post-analysis software, the study profiled TCR beta repertoires from the peripheral blood of about 13 young patients with multiple sclerosis. The patients with multiple sclerosis were children and adolescents between about 6 and 15 years of age. In the germline V gene, CDR1 corresponds to SQVTM and CDR2 to ANQGSEA. Clipping removes 5 bases from V and 6 bases from J, with 8 as the unmatched junction base count. From the cysteine up to the phenylalanine, the CDR3 has a length of 15 residues. Here the CDR3 DNA is all that survives: 45 bases in frame from base 1. This sample stems from a study of post-analysis software for immune sequencing data (dated by TCRdb to the mid-2010s). Notes on the research overall: Disease courses on record covered relapsing-remitting, secondary progressive and progressive-relapsing multiple sclerosis, though some patients had no subtype annotation. The multiple sclerosis patient repertoires were compared with ten to eleven previously published healthy control repertoires from donors aged about 6 to 26 years. A subset of samples was prepared in parallel using single-end sample barcoding, then pooled and co-amplified after Illumina adapter ligation.

Results the study describes overall, beyond this receptor: The multiple sclerosis patient group was slightly younger than the control group. Significantly higher frequencies in patients than in controls were found for about five TRBV segments, including TRBV5-6, TRBV5-1 and TRBV20-1. Strong co-clustering of samples prepared in the same batch was shown by direct clustering with F measure, prompting a batch-effect correction. Normalized Chao1 diversity was significantly lower in multiple sclerosis patients than controls, suggesting substantial peripheral T-cell clonal expansion.

Library construction relied on PCR. The run used an Illumina HiSeq 2500. To reduce PCR and sequencing biases, unique molecular identifiers were built into the TCR beta cDNA libraries. Approximately 500,000 cDNA molecules were obtained per 1 to 10 million input T cells, so each molecule approximated one T cell. The same protocol used for the earlier healthy control dataset was applied to prepare and sequence the patient libraries. Within a given batch, samples were prepared together, multiplexed and sequenced on the same HiSeq lane. The source study handled its data this way. MIGEC handled the raw barcoded reads, throwing out single-read molecular identifier groups before consensus assembly and CDR3 extraction. VDJtools was used for post-analysis of the clonotype tables, and diversity was normalized by down-sampling every dataset to the size of the smallest sample. To correct batch-related cross-sample contamination, repertoire overlap clustering matched CDR3 amino acid sequences but not nucleotide sequences. TCRdb reprocessed the public reads (quality trimming at Q25 with fastp, clone calling with MiXCR) and kept in-frame beta chains. Each CDR3 protein gets just one entry, which takes the most common genes and DNA from the rows behind it. The V and J calls were not made by the authors but by TCRdb's processing. The sample includes about 460,000 distinct CDR3 sequences, with roughly 45% observed a single time. The ten largest clones add up to roughly an eighth of the sample.

Here the chain combines TRBV29-1 and TRBJ2-3; the junction holds 13 bases that match TRBD2. The sample consisted of blood. This receptor was taken from a girl aged 10 to 17 with multiple sclerosis. Read as DNA, the sequence is TGCAGCGTTTATCTCACTAGCGGGAGGGCGGATACGCAGTATTTT. Its protein reads: CSVYLTSGRADTQYF.